The 25 T cell receptor beta chains below come from one sample, sequenced in a study of T cell responses to AZD1222 COVID-19 vaccine. Sequenced by immunoSEQ multiplex PCR; TCRdb stores in-frame clones only, minus some. The sample yields tens of thousands of clones, roughly 85% seen once. The sample was peripheral blood, taken 28 days after the second AZD1222 dose. The receptor source for this set is an adult who received the AZD1222 COVID-19 vaccine.

The CDR3 here is CASSSQGAYYGYTF. The CDR3 region has the DNA TGTGCCAGCAGTTCGCAGGGGGCCTACTATGGCTACACCTTC. The chain links TRBV6-2 or TRBV6-3 to TRBJ1-2, with TRBD1 matching 8 bases. This CDR3 spans 14 amino acids. In germline, CDR1 is MNHEY, CDR2 SVGEGT. J gave up 3 bases and V 4 bases, and 4 bases lay outside the gene matches.

The rearrangement uses TRBV5-1 and TRBJ2-2; D is ambiguous. Germline V CDR1 and CDR2: SGHRS, YFSETQ. Trimming took 4 bases from V and 1 from J, leaving 5 bases between them. The CDR3 extends over 13 amino acids. The CDR3 region has the DNA TGCGCCAGCAGCCCGAGGAACACCGGGGAGCTGTTTTTT. It yields the protein CASSPRNTGELFF.

This chain joins TRBV28 and TRBJ2-7; 7 positions match TRBD2. The CDR3 runs 15 residues. Looked up from germline, CDR1 is MDHEN and CDR2 is SYDVKM. Losses at the gene ends were 4 bases for V and 5 bases for J; bases not matched to a gene: 11. The CDR3 region is CASSSSGGGEHEQYF. The CDR3 DNA reads as TGTGCCAGCAGTTCGTCGGGAGGAGGGGAACACGAGCAGTACTTC.

The V and J genes are TRBV6-5 and TRBJ1-5, with D hard to call. The germline gives CDR1 MNHEY, CDR2 SVGAGI. The V end lost 2 bases, the J end lost 1 base, and 3 bases lay between the germline ends. The CDR3 consists of 13 residues. The CDR3 sequence is CASSYGSNQPQHF. The CDR3 DNA is TGTGCCAGCAGTTACGGCAGCAATCAGCCCCAGCATTTT.

The chain is built from TRBV11-3 and TRBJ2-1; 8 nucleotides align to TRBD2. Per germline, CDR1 SGHNT and CDR2 YENEEA. This CDR3 spans 15 amino acids. After removal of 2 bases from V and 3 bases from J, the junction contained 3 bases not matched to a gene. In DNA, the CDR3 is TGTGCCAGCAGCTTACGACTAGCGAACTACAATGAGCAGTTCTTC. Its translation is CASSLRLANYNEQFF.

The chain's CDR3 is CASSPEDRGSYGYTF. The DNA of the CDR3 is TGTGCCAGCTCACCGGAGGACAGGGGGTCCTATGGCTACACCTTC. The chain employs TRBV18 and TRBJ1-2; 10 bases line up with TRBD1. CDR1 is KGHSH, CDR2 LQKENI, per germline. V dropped 3 bases and J dropped 4; count of bases not matched to a gene: 5. The length of the CDR3 is 15 residues.

The CDR3 DNA sequence: TGTGCCAGCTCACCACCAGGAGCGAACACTGAAGCTTTCTTT. This sequence encodes CASSPPGANTEAFF. The rearrangement links TRBV18 to TRBJ1-1; D is uncertain. The CDR3 contains 14 residues. Germline values: CDR1 KGHSH, CDR2 LQKENI. With 0 bases removed from V and 1 base from J, the gap between germline ends came to 6 bases. The full variable domain, rest sourced from reference TRBV18 and TRBJ1-1, is NAGVMQNPRHLVRRRGQEARLRCSPMKGHSHVYWYRQLPEEGLKFMVYLQKENIIDESGMPKERFSAEFPKEGPSILRIQQVVRGDSAAYFCASSPPGANTEAFFGQGTRLTVV.

On this clone itself: Other DNA sequences in this sample translate to the same CDR3. The chain joins TRBV4-3 to TRBJ1-1; D is ambiguous. The ends were cut back, 1 base at V and 1 base at J, with 4 bases in the middle. Germline assignment: CDR1 LGHNA and CDR2 YSLEER. The CDR3 runs to 13 residues. The CDR3 region is CASSQGRNTEAFF. DNA for the CDR3: TGCGCCAGCAGCCAAGGGCGGAACACTGAAGCTTTCTTT.

The chain combines TRBV3-1 (or the pseudogene TRBV3-2) with TRBJ1-2; TRBD1 matches 7 bases. CDR1 and CDR2 (germline): LGHDT, YNNKEL (reference sequence). This CDR3 spans 16 amino acids. Trimming took 4 bases from V and 4 from J; bases not matched to a gene: 12. CDR3 sequence reads: CASSPRTGIAPYGYTF. CDR3 sequence (DNA): TGTGCCAGCAGCCCTCGGACAGGAATAGCGCCCTATGGCTACACCTTC.

The chain joins TRBV4-2 to TRBJ2-7, with 8 bases lining up with TRBD1. The CDR3 runs to 14 residues. The V and J ends lost 2 bases and 10 bases, in that order; junction bases with no gene match: 10. In germline, CDR1 is LGHNA, CDR2 YNFKEQ. CDR3 nucleotides: TGTGCCAGCAGCCAACAGGACAGGGAAGGGAAACAGTACTTC. Its translation: CASSQQDREGKQYF.

This clone was seen a few times. The chain is built from TRBV7-2 and TRBJ1-1; D call uncertain. Deletions cut 3 bases from V and 3 bases from J, with 11 bases between. The germline V gene has CDR1 SGHTA and CDR2 FQGNSA. The CDR3 runs 14 residues. The CDR3: CASSFKSGYTEAFF. Here the CDR3 DNA reads TGTGCCAGCAGCTTCAAGAGTGGATACACTGAAGCTTTCTTT. Full variable domain (outside the CDR3, taken from reference TRBV7-2 and TRBJ1-1): GAGVSQSPSNKVTEKGKDVELRCDPISGHTALYWYRQSLGQGLEFLIYFQGNSAPDKSGLPSDRFSAERTGGSVSTLTIQRTQQEDSAVYLCASSFKSGYTEAFFGQGTRLTVV.

This clone appeared a few times. The V call is TRBV19, the J call TRBJ1-5; the D gene is possibly TRBD1 (5 bases). V was trimmed by 0 bases and J by 4 bases, leaving 28 bases between them. The length of the CDR3 is 21 residues. Germline V gives CDR1 LNHDA, CDR2 SQIVND (reference sequence). The CDR3 coding sequence is TGTGCCAGTAGTATAGATCGCAGGGTGGCCGGTACCGATCCAGGTAATCAGCCCCAGCATTTT. Amino acids: CASSIDRRVAGTDPGNQPQHF.

V and J are TRBV6-2 or TRBV6-3 and TRBJ2-3, with D perhaps TRBD2 (7 bases). V gave up 6 bases and J gave up 3 bases, with 19 bases separating them. CDR3 length: 16 residues. The germline V gene encodes CDR1 MNHEY and CDR2 SVGEGT. The CDR3 here is CASSHGGGAWTDTQYF. The CDR3 DNA sequence: TGTGCCAGCAGCCACGGTGGGGGGGCCTGGACAGATACGCAGTATTTT.

V and J are TRBV6-5 and TRBJ2-7; perhaps TRBD2 as D (5 bases). V was cut by 7 bases and J by 1 base, with 17 bases left in between. This CDR3 contains 15 residues. Per the germline V gene, CDR1 is MNHEY and CDR2 is SVGAGI. The CDR3 is CASTDFGGDSYEQYF. CDR3 in DNA: TGTGCCAGCACCGACTTTGGAGGAGATTCCTACGAGCAGTACTTC.

The genes are TRBV7-3 and TRBJ1-6; TRBD1 matches 9 bases. Trimming cost V 5 bases and J 8 bases; bases outside gene matches: 7. Germline-derived CDR1 and CDR2 are SGHTA and FQGTGA. CDR3 length: 15 residues. The CDR3 coding sequence is TGTGCCAGCAGCGCACAGGGGGCATTCGATTCACCCCTCCACTTT. It encodes CASSAQGAFDSPLHF. Supplemented by reference TRBV7-3 and TRBJ1-6, the full variable domain reads GAGVSQTPSNKVTEKGKYVELRCDPISGHTALYWYRQSLGQGPEFLIYFQGTGAADDSGLPNDRFFAVRPEGSVSTLKIQRTERGDSAVYLCASSAQGAFDSPLHFGNGTRLTVT.

V and J are TRBV15 and TRBJ1-5; D gene uncertain. CDR3 length: 14 amino acids. V lost 0 bases to trimming and J lost 7 bases, with 10 bases between them. The V gene's germline CDR1 is LNHNV and CDR2 YYDKDF (reference sequence). The CDR3 loop is CATSRDAVGQPQHF. DNA for the CDR3: TGTGCCACCAGCAGAGATGCGGTAGGGCAGCCCCAGCATTTT.

The chain recombines TRBV5-1 with TRBJ2-7; 9 bases agree with TRBD1. J was trimmed by 3 bases and V by 7 bases; bases with no gene match: 8. CDR1 and CDR2 from the germline V gene are SGHRS and YFSETQ. This CDR3 comprises 14 residues. CDR3 bases: TGCGCCAGCGCAAGCGGGACAGGGCTCTACGAGCAGTACTTC. Translated: CASASGTGLYEQYF. Filled out from reference TRBV5-1 and TRBJ2-7, the complete variable domain reads KAGVTQTPRYLIKTRGQQVTLSCSPISGHRSVSWYQQTPGQGLQFLFEYFSETQRNKGNFPGRFSGRQFSNSRSEMNVSTLELGDSALYLCASASGTGLYEQYFGPGTRLTVT.

The V gene is TRBV25-1, the J gene TRBJ1-4; no reliable D call. Germline values: CDR1 MGHDK, CDR2 SYGVNS. This CDR3 has 15 residues. Trimming left V 0 bases short and J 7 bases short, with 12 bases between. Here the CDR3 reads CASSEYAEDGEKLFF. The CDR3 nucleotides are TGTGCCAGCAGTGAATATGCGGAGGATGGTGAAAAACTGTTTTTT. The variable domain in full, completed from reference TRBV25-1 and TRBJ1-4, reads EADIYQTPRYLVIGTGKKITLECSQTMGHDKMYWYQQDPGMELHLIHYSYGVNSTEKGDLSSESTVSRIRTEHFPLTLESARPSHTSQYLCASSEYAEDGEKLFFGSGTQLSVL.

The CDR3 loop is CAISESWGSNNSPLHF. DNA of the CDR3: TGTGCCATCAGTGAGTCCTGGGGGTCCAATAATTCACCCCTCCACTTT. The chain combines TRBV10-3 with TRBJ1-6; D might be TRBD1 (5 bases). Per germline, CDR1 ENHRY and CDR2 SYGVKD. Between the trimmed V and J ends, which lost 0 bases and 5 bases, there was a span of 11 bases. The CDR3 is 16 residues long.

The V and J genes are TRBV7-9 and TRBJ2-5, with TRBD1 matching 9 bases. The CDR3 is made up of 15 amino acids. J was trimmed by 3 bases and V by 3 bases; bases with no gene match: 5. Germline assignment: CDR1 SEHNR and CDR2 FQNEAQ (reference sequence). The CDR3: CASSLTGTGKETQYF. In DNA form, the CDR3 reads TGTGCCAGCAGCTTGACCGGGACAGGGAAAGAGACCCAGTACTTC.

V gene TRBV5-1 combines with J gene TRBJ1-2; D possibly corresponds to TRBD1 (5 bases). CDR1 is SGHRS, CDR2 YFSETQ, per germline. With 3 bases removed from V and 9 bases from J, the gap between germline ends came to 21 bases. The CDR3 is 15 residues long. The CDR3 is CASSSQGERERSYTF. CDR3 nucleotide sequence: TGCGCCAGCAGCTCCCAGGGTGAAAGGGAGAGGAGCTACACCTTC.

The chain couples TRBV5-8 to TRBJ2-3; D remains ambiguous. The CDR3 has 13 amino acids. CDR1 and CDR2 from the germline V gene are SGHTS and YDEGEE. V was trimmed by 7 bases and J by 1 base, leaving 10 bases between them. The CDR3 is CASPSIGTDTQYF. The CDR3 nucleotides are TGTGCCAGCCCCTCGATCGGCACAGATACGCAGTATTTT.

The chain combines TRBV14 with TRBJ2-1; 8 bases fit TRBD2. V shed 1 base, J shed 8 bases, and the junction held 7 bases outside the gene matches. Germline V gene lookup returns CDR1 SGHDN and CDR2 FVKESK. The CDR3 length is 15 residues. The CDR3 loop is CASSQGGLVSDEQFF. The CDR3 DNA reads TGTGCCAGCAGCCAAGGGGGACTAGTGTCCGATGAGCAGTTCTTC.

The rearrangement joins TRBV6-6 to TRBJ1-3; no reliable D call. CDR3 length: 14 amino acids. V was clipped by 6 bases and J by 0 bases, with 9 bases between them. Germline CDR1 reads MNHNY; CDR2 reads SVGAGI (reference sequence). CDR3: CASRSVVSGNTIYF. Written as DNA, the CDR3 is TGTGCCAGCAGATCAGTGGTCTCTGGAAACACCATATATTTT.

The genes are TRBV29-1 and TRBJ1-2; D uncertain. Trimming stripped 4 bases from V and 10 bases from J, with 13 bases between. This CDR3 comprises 11 residues. CDR1 is SQVTM, CDR2 ANQGSEA, per germline. The CDR3 sequence is CSVAGSRVYTF. The DNA of the CDR3 is TGCAGCGTTGCTGGGTCACGTGTCTACACCTTC.